These 5 T cell receptor beta chains came from one sample sequenced in a study of blood T cell repertoires in COVID-19. TCRdb keeps only in-frame clones here, not all; method: immunoSEQ multiplex PCR. Among under 35,000 clones, 60% to 80% were seen once, and the ten largest hold roughly 29%. The sequencing sample was made of peripheral blood. The receptors originated from a man older than 75 with acute or convalescent COVID-19.

The chain is built from TRBV10-3 and TRBJ1-6; perhaps TRBD1 as D (6 bases). The V end lost 3 bases, the J end lost 7 bases, and 10 bases lay between the germline ends. CDR1 and CDR2 from the germline V gene are ENHRY and SYGVKD. The CDR3 contains 14 residues. The CDR3 DNA is TGTGCCATCAGTGATGGGGGCTTGAATTCACCCCTCCACTTT. It encodes CAISDGGLNSPLHF.

This chain connects TRBV19 to TRBJ2-7; TRBD2 matches at 7 bases. CDR1 is LNHDA, CDR2 SQIVND, per germline (reference sequence). This CDR3 is built from 15 residues. Trimming cost V 3 bases and J 0 bases; bases outside gene matches: 5. This CDR3 is CASSIQLASSYEQYF. CDR3 coding DNA: TGTGCCAGTAGTATCCAACTAGCGAGCTCCTACGAGCAGTACTTC.

The chain carries TRBV19 and TRBJ1-4, with D hard to call. Germline V gene sequence: CDR1 LNHDA, CDR2 SQIVND (reference sequence). CDR3 length equals 14 residues. Trimming stripped 8 bases from V and 2 bases from J, with 12 bases between. This CDR3 is CASGEVVTNEKLFF. CDR3 bases: TGTGCCAGTGGAGAGGTAGTGACTAATGAAAAACTGTTTTTT.

The rearrangement links TRBV3-1 (or the pseudogene TRBV3-2) to TRBJ2-2; D perhaps matches TRBD1 (5 bases). Between the trimmed V and J ends, which lost 4 bases and 5 bases, there was a span of 14 bases. The CDR3 extends over 15 amino acids. Per the germline V gene, CDR1 is LGHDT and CDR2 is YNNKEL (reference sequence). The CDR3 nucleotides are TGTGCCAGCAGCCTAGCAGGGCGAAGAACCGGGGAGCTGTTTTTT. Protein sequence: CASSLAGRRTGELFF.

This clone was seen just once. The rearrangement joins TRBV5-6 to TRBJ2-7; 9 bases align to TRBD2. CDR3 size: 14 residues. CDR1 SGHDT and CDR2 YYEEEE come from the germline V gene. Trimming took 4 bases from V and 0 from J; bases not matched to a gene: 2. For the CDR3, the DNA is TGTGCCAGCAGCGGTAGCGGGAGCTCCTACGAGCAGTACTTC. It yields the protein CASSGSGSSYEQYF.